This entry features one T cell receptor (beta chain) sequence. This sample was included in a study of shared clonotypes between healthy human individuals. Overall study context: Per donor, three plates held CD4 naive cells, three held CD4 memory, two held CD8 naive and one held CD8 memory.

The length of the CDR3 is 14 residues. Trimming took off 6 bases at V and 4 bases at J, with 16 bases between the two ends. Germline values: CDR1 SGHDT, CDR2 YYEEEE. Replicate PCRs from sorted subsets contained 200 ng DNA, which is some 30,000 T cell genomes. How the authors handled the data: Quality scores were absent from the junction-only immunoSEQ sequences, so filtering differed. Only in-frame clones appear in the TCRdb table, and some are missing; sequencing was by immunoSEQ multiplex PCR. That table gives V, J and clone size, and the DNA gave D and trimming. This table holds 2,500,000 or so clones, 85% to 95% found once.

Sample: naive CD4+ T cells sorted from blood. This sample's subset: CD45RA+ positively selected. This chain connects TRBV5-6 to TRBJ1-2, with a possible D match to TRBD1 (6 bases). The sequence was obtained from a man aged 18-30 years in good health. For the CDR3, the DNA is TGTGCCAGCATTTCGGACAGCGCAATCTATGGCTACACCTTC. Translated: CASISDSAIYGYTF. Full variable domain (outside the CDR3, taken from reference TRBV5-6 and TRBJ1-2): DAGVTQSPTHLIKTRGQQVTLRCSPKSGHDTVSWYQQALGQGPQFIFQYYEEEERQRGNFPDRFSGHQFPNYSSELNVNALLLGDSALYLCASISDSAIYGYTFGSGTRLTVV.